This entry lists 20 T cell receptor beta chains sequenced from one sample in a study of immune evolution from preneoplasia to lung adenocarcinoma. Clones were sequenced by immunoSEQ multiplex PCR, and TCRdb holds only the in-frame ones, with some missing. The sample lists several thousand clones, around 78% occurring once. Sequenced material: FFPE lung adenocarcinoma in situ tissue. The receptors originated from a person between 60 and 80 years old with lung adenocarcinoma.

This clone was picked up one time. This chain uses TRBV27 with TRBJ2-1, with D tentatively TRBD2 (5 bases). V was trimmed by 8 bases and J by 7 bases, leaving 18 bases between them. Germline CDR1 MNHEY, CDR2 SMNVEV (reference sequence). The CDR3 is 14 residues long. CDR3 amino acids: CASAPTTGENEQFF. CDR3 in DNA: TGTGCCAGCGCCCCGACGACCGGGGAGAATGAGCAGTTCTTC.

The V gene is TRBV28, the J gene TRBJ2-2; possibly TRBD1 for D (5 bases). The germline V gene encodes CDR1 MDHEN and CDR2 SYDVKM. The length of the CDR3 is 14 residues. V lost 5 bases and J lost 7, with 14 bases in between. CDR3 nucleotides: TGTGCCAGCAGTCCCCCTACAGGAAACGGGGAGCTGTTTTTT. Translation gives CASSPPTGNGELFF.

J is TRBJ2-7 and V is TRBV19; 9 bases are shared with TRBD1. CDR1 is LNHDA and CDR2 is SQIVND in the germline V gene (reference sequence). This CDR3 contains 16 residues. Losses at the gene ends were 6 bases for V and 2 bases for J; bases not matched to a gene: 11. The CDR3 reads CASRGPGTGRAYEQYF. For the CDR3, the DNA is TGTGCCAGTAGGGGTCCCGGGACAGGGCGGGCCTACGAGCAGTACTTC.

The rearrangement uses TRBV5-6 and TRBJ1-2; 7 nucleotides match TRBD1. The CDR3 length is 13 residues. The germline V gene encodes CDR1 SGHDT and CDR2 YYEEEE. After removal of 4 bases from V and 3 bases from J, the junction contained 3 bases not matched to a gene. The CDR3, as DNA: TGTGCCAGCAGCCTGGGACAGCACTATGGCTACACCTTC. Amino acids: CASSLGQHYGYTF.

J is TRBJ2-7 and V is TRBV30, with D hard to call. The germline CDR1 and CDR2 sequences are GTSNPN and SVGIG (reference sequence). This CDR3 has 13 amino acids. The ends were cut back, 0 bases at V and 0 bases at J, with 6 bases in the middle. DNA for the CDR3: TGTGCCTGGAGTGTATTCAGCTCCTACGAGCAGTACTTC. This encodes CAWSVFSSYEQYF.

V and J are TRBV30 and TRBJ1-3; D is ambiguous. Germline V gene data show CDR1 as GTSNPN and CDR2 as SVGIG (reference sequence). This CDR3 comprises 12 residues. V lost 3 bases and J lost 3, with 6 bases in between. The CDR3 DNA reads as TGTGCCTGGAGATCAATTGGAAACACCATATATTTT. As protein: CAWRSIGNTIYF.

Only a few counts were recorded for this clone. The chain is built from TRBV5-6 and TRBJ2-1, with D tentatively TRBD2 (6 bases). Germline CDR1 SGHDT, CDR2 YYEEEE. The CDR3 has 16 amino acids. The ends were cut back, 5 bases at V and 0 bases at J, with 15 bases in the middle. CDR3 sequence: CASSFGTPSSYNEQFF. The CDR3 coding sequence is TGTGCCAGCAGTTTCGGGACTCCTAGCTCCTACAATGAGCAGTTCTTC.

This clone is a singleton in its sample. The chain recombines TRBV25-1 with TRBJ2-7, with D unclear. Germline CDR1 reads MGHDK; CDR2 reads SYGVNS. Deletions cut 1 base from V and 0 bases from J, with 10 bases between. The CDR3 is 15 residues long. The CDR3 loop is CASSEFRALSYEQYF. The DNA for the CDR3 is TGTGCCAGCAGTGAATTTAGGGCCCTCTCCTACGAGCAGTACTTC.

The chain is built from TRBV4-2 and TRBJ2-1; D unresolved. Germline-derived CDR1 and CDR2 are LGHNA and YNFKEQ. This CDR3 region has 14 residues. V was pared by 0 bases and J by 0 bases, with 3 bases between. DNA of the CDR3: TGTGCCAGCAGCCAAGACAACTCCTACAATGAGCAGTTCTTC. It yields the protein CASSQDNSYNEQFF.

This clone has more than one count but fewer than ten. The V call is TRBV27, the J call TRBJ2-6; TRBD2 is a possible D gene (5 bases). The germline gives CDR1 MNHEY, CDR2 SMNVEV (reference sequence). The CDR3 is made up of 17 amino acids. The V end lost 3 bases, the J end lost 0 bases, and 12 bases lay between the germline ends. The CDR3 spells CASSFRRGSSGANVLTF. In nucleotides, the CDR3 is TGTGCCAGCAGTTTTCGCAGAGGGAGCTCTGGGGCCAACGTCCTGACTTTC. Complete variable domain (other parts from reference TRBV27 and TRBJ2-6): EAQVTQNPRYLITVTGKKLTVTCSQNMNHEYMSWYRQDPGLGLRQIYYSMNVEVTDKGDVPEGYKVSRKEKRNFPLILESPSPNQTSLYFCASSFRRGSSGANVLTFGAGSRLTVL.

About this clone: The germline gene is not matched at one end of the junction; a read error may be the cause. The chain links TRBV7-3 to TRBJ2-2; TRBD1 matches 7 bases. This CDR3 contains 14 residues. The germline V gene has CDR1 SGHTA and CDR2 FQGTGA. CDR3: CTSSPTRDSGELFF. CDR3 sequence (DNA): TGTACCAGCAGCCCTACCCGGGACAGCGGGGAGCTGTTTTTT. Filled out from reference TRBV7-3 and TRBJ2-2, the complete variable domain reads GAGVSQTPSNKVTEKGKYVELRCDPISGHTALYWYRQSLGQGPEFLIYFQGTGAADDSGLPNDRFFAVRPEGSVSTLKIQRTERGDSAVYLCTSSPTRDSGELFFGEGSRLTVL.

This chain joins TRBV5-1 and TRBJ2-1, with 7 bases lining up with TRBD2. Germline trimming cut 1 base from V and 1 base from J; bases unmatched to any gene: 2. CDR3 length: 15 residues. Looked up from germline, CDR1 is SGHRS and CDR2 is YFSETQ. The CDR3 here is CASSLNGGSYNEQFF. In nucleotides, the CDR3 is TGCGCCAGCAGCTTGAACGGGGGGTCCTACAATGAGCAGTTCTTC.

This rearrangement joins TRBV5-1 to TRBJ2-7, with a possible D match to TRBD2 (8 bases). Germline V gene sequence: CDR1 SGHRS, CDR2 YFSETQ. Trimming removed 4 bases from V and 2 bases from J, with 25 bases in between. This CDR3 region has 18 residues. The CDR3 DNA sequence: TGCGCCAGCAGCGGCCCCGGACAGGTCTTTAGCGGGGCCTACGAGCAGTACTTC. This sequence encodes CASSGPGQVFSGAYEQYF.

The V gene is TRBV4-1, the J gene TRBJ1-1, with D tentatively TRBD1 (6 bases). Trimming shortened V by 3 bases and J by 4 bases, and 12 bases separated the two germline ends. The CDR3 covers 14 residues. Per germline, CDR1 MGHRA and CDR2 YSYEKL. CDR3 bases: TGCGCCAGCAGCCACCAGGGGCTCGGCACTGAAGCTTTCTTT. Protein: CASSHQGLGTEAFF.

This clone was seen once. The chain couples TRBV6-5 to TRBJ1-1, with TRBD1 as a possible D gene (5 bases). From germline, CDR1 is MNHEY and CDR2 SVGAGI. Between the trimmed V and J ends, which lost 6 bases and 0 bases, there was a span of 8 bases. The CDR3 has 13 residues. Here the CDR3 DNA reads TGTGCCAGCAGAGGGACGGTGAACACTGAAGCTTTCTTT. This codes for CASRGTVNTEAFF.

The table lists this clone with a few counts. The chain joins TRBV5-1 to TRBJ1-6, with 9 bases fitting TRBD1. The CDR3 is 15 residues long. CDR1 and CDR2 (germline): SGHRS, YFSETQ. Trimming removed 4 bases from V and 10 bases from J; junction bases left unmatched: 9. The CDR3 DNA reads TGCGCCAGCAGCACCGTACAGGGGGCTAACTCACCCCTCCACTTT. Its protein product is CASSTVQGANSPLHF.

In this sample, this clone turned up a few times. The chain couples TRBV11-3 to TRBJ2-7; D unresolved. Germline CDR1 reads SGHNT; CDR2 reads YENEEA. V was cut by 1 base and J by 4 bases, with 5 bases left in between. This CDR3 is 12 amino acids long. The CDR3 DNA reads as TGTGCCAGCAGCTTAGGGTTGTACGAGCAGTACTTC. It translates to CASSLGLYEQYF.

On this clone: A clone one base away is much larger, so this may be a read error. The CDR3, as DNA: TGTGCCAGCTCACCACCGTCAGCGCGTAAGCAGTACTTC. Amino acid sequence: CASSPPSARKQYF. This sequence joins TRBV18 and TRBJ2-5; no reliable D call. The V gene lost 0 bases and the J gene lost 11 bases, with 13 bases spanning the gap. The germline gives CDR1 KGHSH, CDR2 LQKENI. The CDR3 is 13 amino acids.

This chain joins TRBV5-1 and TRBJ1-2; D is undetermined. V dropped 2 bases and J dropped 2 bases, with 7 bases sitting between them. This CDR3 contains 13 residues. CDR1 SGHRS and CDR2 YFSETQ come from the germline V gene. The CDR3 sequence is CASSFGENYGYTF. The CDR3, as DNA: TGCGCCAGCAGCTTTGGGGAAAACTATGGCTACACCTTC.

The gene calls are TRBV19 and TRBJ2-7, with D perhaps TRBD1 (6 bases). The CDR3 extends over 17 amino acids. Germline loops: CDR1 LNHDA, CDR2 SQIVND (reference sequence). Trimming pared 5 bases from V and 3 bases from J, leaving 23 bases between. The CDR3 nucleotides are TGTGCCAGTAGTGTCACCTCCGGGACACGGAATTTCTACGAGCAGTACTTC. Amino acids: CASSVTSGTRNFYEQYF.